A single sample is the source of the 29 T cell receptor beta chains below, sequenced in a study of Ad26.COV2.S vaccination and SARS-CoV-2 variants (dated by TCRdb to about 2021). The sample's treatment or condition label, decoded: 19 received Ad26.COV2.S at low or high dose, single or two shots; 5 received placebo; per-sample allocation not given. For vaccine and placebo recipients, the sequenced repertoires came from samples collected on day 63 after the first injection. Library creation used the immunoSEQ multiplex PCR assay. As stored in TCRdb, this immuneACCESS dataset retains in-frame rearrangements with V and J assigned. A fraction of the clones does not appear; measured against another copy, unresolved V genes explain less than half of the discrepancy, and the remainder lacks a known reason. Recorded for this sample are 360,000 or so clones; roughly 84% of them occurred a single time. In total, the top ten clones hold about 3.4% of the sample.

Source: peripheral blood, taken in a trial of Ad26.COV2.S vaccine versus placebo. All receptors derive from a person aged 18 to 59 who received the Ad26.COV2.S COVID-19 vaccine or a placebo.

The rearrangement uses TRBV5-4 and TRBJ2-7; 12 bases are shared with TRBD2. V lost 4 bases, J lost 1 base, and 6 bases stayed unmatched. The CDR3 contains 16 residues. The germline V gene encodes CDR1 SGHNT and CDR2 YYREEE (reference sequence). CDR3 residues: CASSPRTSGVSYEQYF. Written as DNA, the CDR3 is TGTGCCAGCAGCCCGCGGACTAGCGGGGTATCCTACGAGCAGTACTTC. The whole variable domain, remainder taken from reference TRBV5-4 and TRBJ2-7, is ETGVTQSPTHLIKTRGQQVTLRCSSQSGHNTVSWYQQALGQGPQFIFQYYREEENGRGNFPPRFSGLQFPNYSSELNVNALELDDSALYLCASSPRTSGVSYEQYFGPGTRLTVT.

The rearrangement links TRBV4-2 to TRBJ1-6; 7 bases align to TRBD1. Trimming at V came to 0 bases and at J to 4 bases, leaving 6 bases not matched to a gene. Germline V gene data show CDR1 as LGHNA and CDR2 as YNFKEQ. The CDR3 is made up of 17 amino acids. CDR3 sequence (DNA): TGTGCCAGCAGCCAAGAGGCGGCAGGGGGATATAATTCACCCCTCCACTTT. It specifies CASSQEAAGGYNSPLHF.

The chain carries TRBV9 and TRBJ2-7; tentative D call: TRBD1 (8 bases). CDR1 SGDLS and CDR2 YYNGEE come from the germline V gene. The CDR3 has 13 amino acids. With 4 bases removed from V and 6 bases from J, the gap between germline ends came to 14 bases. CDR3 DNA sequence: TGTGCCAGCAGCATACAGGGGGAGGGCGAGCAGTACTTC. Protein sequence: CASSIQGEGEQYF.

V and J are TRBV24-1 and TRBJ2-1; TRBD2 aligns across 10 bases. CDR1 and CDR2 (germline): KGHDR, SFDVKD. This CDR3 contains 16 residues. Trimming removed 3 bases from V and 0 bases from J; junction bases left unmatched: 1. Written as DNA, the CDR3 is TGTGCCACCAGTGATAGGACTAGCGGCTCCTACAATGAGCAGTTCTTC. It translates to CATSDRTSGSYNEQFF.

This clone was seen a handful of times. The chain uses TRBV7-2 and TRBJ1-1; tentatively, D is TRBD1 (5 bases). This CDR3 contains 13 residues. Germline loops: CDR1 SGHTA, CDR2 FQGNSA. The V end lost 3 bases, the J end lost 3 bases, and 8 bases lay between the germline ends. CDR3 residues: CASSFGGDTEAFF. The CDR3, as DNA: TGTGCCAGCAGCTTCGGGGGGGACACTGAAGCTTTCTTT. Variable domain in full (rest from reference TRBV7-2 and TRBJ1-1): GAGVSQSPSNKVTEKGKDVELRCDPISGHTALYWYRQSLGQGLEFLIYFQGNSAPDKSGLPSDRFSAERTGGSVSTLTIQRTQQEDSAVYLCASSFGGDTEAFFGQGTRLTVV.

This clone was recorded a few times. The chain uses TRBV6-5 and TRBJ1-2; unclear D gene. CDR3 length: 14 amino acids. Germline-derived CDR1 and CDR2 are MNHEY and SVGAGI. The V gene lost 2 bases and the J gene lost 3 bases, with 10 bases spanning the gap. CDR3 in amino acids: CASSYGRQDYGYTF. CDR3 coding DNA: TGTGCCAGCAGTTACGGTCGTCAGGACTATGGCTACACCTTC.

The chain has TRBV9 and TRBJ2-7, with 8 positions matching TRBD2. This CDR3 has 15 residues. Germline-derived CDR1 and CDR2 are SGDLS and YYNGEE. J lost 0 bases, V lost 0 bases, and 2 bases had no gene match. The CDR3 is CASSVEAGDSYEQYF. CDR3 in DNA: TGTGCCAGCAGCGTAGAAGCGGGGGACTCCTACGAGCAGTACTTC.

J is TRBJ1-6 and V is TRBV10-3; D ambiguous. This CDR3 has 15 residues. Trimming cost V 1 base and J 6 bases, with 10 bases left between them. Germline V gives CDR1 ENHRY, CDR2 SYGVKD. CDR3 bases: TGTGCCATCAGTGAGTTAAGAGAGGGTAATTCACCCCTCCACTTT. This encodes CAISELREGNSPLHF.

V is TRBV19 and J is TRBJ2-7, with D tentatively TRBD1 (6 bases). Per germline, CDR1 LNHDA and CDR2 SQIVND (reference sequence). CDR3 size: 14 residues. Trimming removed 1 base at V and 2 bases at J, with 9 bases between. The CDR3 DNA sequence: TGTGCCAGTAGTATAGGAAAGGGGGCCTACGAGCAGTACTTC. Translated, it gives CASSIGKGAYEQYF. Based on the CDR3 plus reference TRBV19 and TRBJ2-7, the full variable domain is DGGITQSPKYLFRKEGQNVTLSCEQNLNHDAMYWYRQDPGQGLRLIYYSQIVNDFQKGDIAEGYSVSREKKESFPLTVTSAQKNPTAFYLCASSIGKGAYEQYFGPGTRLTVT.

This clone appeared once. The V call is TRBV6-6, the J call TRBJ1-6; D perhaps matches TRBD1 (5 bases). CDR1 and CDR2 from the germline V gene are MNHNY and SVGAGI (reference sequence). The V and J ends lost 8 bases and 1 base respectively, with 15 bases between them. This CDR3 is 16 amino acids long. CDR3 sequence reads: CASVQGPASYNSPLHF. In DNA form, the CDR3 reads TGTGCCAGCGTTCAGGGCCCGGCGTCCTATAATTCACCCCTCCACTTT.

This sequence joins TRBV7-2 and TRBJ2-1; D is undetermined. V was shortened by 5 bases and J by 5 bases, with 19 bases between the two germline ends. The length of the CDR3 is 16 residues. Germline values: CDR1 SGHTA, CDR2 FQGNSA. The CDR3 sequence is CASSRNSFEADNEQFF. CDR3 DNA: TGTGCCAGCAGCCGTAATAGTTTTGAGGCCGACAATGAGCAGTTCTTC.

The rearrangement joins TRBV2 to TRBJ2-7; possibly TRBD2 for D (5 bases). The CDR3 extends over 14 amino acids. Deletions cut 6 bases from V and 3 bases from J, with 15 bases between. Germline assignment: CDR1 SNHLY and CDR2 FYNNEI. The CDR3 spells CASSLDMGSYEQYF. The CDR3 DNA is TGTGCCAGCAGCTTAGACATGGGGAGCTACGAGCAGTACTTC.

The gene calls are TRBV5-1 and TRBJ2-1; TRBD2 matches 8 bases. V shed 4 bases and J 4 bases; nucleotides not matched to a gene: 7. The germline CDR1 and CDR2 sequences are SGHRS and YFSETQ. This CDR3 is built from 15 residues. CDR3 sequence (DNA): TGCGCCAGCAGCATATCCGGGACTAGTTACAATGAGCAGTTCTTC. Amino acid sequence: CASSISGTSYNEQFF.

The CDR3 is CASSQEGAFDNEQFF. For the CDR3, the DNA is TGCGCCAGCAGCCAAGAGGGGGCATTTGACAATGAGCAGTTCTTC. The chain employs TRBV4-3 and TRBJ2-1; D is perhaps TRBD1 (6 bases). V lost 0 bases, J lost 5 bases, and 11 bases lay in between. CDR3 length equals 15 residues. CDR1 LGHNA and CDR2 YSLEER come from the germline V gene.

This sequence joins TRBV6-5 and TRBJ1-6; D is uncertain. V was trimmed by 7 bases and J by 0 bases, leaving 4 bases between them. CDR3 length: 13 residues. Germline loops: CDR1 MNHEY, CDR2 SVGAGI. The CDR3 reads CASTGSYNSPLHF. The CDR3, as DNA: TGTGCCAGCACAGGCTCCTATAATTCACCCCTCCACTTT.

In DNA form, the CDR3 reads TGTGCCAGCAGCTTAGGGCTTGACGAGCAGTACTTC. Translation gives CASSLGLDEQYF. The chain employs TRBV7-9 and TRBJ2-7; D unclear. Germline V gives CDR1 SEHNR, CDR2 FQNEAQ (reference sequence). The CDR3 is 12 amino acids. The V and J ends lost 1 base and 5 bases respectively, with 6 bases between them.

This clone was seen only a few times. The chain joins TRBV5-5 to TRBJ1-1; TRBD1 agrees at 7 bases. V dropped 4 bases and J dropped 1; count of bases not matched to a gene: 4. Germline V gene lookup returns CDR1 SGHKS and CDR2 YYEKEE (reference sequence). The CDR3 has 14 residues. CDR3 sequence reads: CASSLTGWNTEAFF. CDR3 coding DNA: TGTGCCAGCAGCCTGACAGGGTGGAACACTGAAGCTTTCTTT.

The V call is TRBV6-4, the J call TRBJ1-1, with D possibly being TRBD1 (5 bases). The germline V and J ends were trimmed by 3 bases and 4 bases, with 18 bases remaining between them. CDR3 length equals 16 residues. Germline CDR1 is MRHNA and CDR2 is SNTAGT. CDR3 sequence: CASSESGGRGPTEAFF. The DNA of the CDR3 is TGTGCCAGCAGTGAATCCGGGGGTAGGGGCCCCACTGAAGCTTTCTTT.

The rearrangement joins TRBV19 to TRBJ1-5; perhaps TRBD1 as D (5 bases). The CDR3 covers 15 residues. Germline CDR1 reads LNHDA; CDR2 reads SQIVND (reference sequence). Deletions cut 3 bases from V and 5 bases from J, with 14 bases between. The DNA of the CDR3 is TGTGCCAGTAGTATGGGGGGGTTCCATGATCAGCCCCAGCATTTT. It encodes CASSMGGFHDQPQHF.

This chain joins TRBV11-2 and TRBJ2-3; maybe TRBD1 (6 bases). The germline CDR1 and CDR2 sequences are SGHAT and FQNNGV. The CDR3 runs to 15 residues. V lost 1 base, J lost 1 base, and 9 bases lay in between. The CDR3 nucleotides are TGTGCCAGCAGCTTAGCGTACAGGGGCACAGATACGCAGTATTTT. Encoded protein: CASSLAYRGTDTQYF.

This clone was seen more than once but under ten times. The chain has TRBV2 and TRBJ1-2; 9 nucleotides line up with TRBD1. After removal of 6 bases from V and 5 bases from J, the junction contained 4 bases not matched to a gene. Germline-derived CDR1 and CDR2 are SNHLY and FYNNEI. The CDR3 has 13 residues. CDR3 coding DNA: TGTGCCAGCAGAACCGGGACAGGGTATGGCTACACCTTC. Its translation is CASRTGTGYGYTF.

The CDR3 spells CASSVEEGNIQYF. CDR3 nucleotides: TGTGCCAGCAGCGTCGAGGAGGGAAACATTCAGTACTTC. This chain joins TRBV2 and TRBJ2-4; D may be TRBD2 (6 bases). Trimming took off 6 bases at V and 6 bases at J, with 12 bases between the two ends. There are 13 residues in the CDR3. Germline values: CDR1 SNHLY, CDR2 FYNNEI.

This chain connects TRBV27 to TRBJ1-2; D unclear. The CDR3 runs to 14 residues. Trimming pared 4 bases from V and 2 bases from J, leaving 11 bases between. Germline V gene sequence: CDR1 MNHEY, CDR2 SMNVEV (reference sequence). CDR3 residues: CASSSALANYGYTF. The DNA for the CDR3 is TGTGCCAGCAGTTCGGCCCTAGCGAACTATGGCTACACCTTC.

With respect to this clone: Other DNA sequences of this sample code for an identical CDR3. The CDR3 is CASSVGGGEQFF. CDR3 in DNA: TGTGCCAGCAGCGTAGGCGGGGGTGAGCAGTTCTTC. The chain couples TRBV9 to TRBJ2-1; 7 bases align to TRBD2. Germline lookup yields CDR1 SGDLS and CDR2 YYNGEE. Trimming removed 0 bases from V and 9 bases from J; junction bases left unmatched: 0. The length of the CDR3 is 12 residues. Full variable domain (outside the CDR3, taken from reference TRBV9 and TRBJ2-1): DSGVTQTPKHLITATGQRVTLRCSPRSGDLSVYWYQQSLDQGLQFLIQYYNGEERAKGNILERFSAQQFPDLHSELNLSSLELGDSALYFCASSVGGGEQFFGPGTRLTVL.

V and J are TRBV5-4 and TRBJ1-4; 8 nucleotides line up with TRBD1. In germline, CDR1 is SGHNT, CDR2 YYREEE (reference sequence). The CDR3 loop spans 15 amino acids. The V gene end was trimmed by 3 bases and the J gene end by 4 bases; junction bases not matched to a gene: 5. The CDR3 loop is CASSSGQGFNEKLFF. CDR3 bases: TGTGCCAGCAGCTCCGGACAGGGCTTTAATGAAAAACTGTTTTTT. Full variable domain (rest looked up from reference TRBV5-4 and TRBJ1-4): ETGVTQSPTHLIKTRGQQVTLRCSSQSGHNTVSWYQQALGQGPQFIFQYYREEENGRGNFPPRFSGLQFPNYSSELNVNALELDDSALYLCASSSGQGFNEKLFFGSGTQLSVL.

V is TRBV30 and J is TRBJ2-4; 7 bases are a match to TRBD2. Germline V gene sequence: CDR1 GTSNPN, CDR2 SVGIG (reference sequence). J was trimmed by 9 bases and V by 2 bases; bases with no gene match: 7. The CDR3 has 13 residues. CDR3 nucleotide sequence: TGTGCCTGGAGTCTAGGTCGGGGGGTCATTCAGTACTTC. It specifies CAWSLGRGVIQYF.

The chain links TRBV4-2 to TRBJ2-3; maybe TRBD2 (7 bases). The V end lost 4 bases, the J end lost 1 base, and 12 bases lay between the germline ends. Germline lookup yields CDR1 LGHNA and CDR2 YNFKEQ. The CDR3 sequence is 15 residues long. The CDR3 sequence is CASSPTGGRTDTQYF. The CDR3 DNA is TGTGCCAGCAGCCCTACCGGGGGGCGCACAGATACGCAGTATTTT.

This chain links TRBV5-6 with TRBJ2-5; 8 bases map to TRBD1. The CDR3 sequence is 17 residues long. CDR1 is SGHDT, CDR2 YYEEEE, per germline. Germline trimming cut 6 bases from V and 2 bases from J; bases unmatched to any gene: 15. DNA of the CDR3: TGTGCCAGCACCGGAGATCCCGGGACAGGAAGGCAAGAGACCCAGTACTTC. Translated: CASTGDPGTGRQETQYF.

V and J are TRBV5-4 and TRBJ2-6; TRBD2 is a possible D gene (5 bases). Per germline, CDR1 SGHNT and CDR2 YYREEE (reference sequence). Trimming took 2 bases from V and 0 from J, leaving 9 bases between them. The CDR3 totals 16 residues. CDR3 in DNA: TGTGCCAGCAGCTTAGGACTTCCCTCTGGGGCCAACGTCCTGACTTTC. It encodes CASSLGLPSGANVLTF.